The 6 T cell receptor beta chains presented below share a single source sample, sequenced in a study of T cell clonality in common variable immunodeficiency. Some clones are missing from TCRdb's copy, which holds only in-frame ones; the method was immunoSEQ multiplex PCR. This sample comprises 40,000 to 50,000 clones, none seen once only. Sequences were obtained from peripheral blood mononuclear cells. These receptors were collected from a person between 18 and 75 years old in good health.

In this sample, this clone turned up many times. The DNA ends 3 residues before the CDR3 does, and the rest of the CDR3 is filled in from the germline J gene. This chain joins TRBV24-1 and TRBJ2-7; 13 bases map to TRBD2. The V gene's germline CDR1 is KGHDR and CDR2 SFDVKD. The CDR3 spans 16 residues. V was clipped by 3 bases and J by 2 bases; unmatched bases: 3. The CDR3 region is CATSDPGTSGAYEQYF. The sequenced part of the CDR3 DNA is TGTGCCACCAGTGATCCAGGGACTAGCGGGGCCTACGAG.

This clone was recorded at least ten times. The CDR3 region is CAIQDVGGTYNEQFF. The CDR3 bases that were read are TGTGCCATCCAAGACGTGGGGGGAACGTACAATGAG. The V and J genes are TRBV12-3 or TRBV12-4 and TRBJ2-1, with D possibly matching TRBD2 (6 bases). The CDR3 is cut off 3 residues early in the read; its end comes from the germline J gene. The length of the CDR3 is 15 residues. Deletions cut 10 bases from V and 4 bases from J, with 20 bases between.

In its sample, this clone was seen many times. CDR3: CASSLGNEQYF. CDR3 DNA (partial): TGTGCCAGCAGCTTGGGTAACGAG. The V gene is TRBV5-4, the J gene TRBJ2-7; D ambiguous. Read coverage stops 3 residues before the CDR3 terminus; the germline J gene supplies the remainder. The ends were cut back, 0 bases at V and 5 bases at J, with 3 bases in the middle. CDR3 size: 11 residues. Germline values: CDR1 SGHNT, CDR2 YYREEE (reference sequence).

Many counts were recorded for this clone. The read falls 3 residues short of the CDR3 end, and the missing part is taken from the germline J gene. This chain uses TRBV7-2 with TRBJ2-1; maybe TRBD2 (5 bases). Trimming removed 6 bases from V and 8 bases from J, with 20 bases in between. The CDR3 has 15 amino acids. Germline CDR1 and CDR2: SGHTA and FQGNSA. Partial CDR3 DNA: TGTGCCAGCAGATTAAGTATAGGCAGGCGGGATGAG. The encoded protein is CASRLSIGRRDE. Given in full, the CDR3 is CASRLSIGRRDEQFF.

This clone was observed a handful of times. Read sequence stops 3 residues before the CDR3 end, and the germline J gene provides the missing end. The V call is TRBV10-2, the J call TRBJ1-1; possible D gene TRBD1, 5 bases. With 7 bases removed from V and 7 bases from J, the gap between germline ends came to 31 bases. The germline CDR1 and CDR2 sequences are WSHSY and SAAADI. The CDR3 spans 18 residues. CDR3 protein: CASMDPKSGPGGELEAFF. The part of the CDR3 DNA that was read is TGCGCCAGCATGGACCCAAAGTCGGGGCCCGGGGGAGAACTTGAA.

This clone was observed at least ten times. The CDR3 end is not reached by the read, which stops 3 residues before it; the germline J gene fills it in. This chain links TRBV5-1 with TRBJ1-4; the match to TRBD1 covers 10 bases. The junction had 2 bases not matched to a gene; V was cut back by 3 bases and J by 6 bases. This CDR3 region has 14 residues. Germline lookup yields CDR1 SGHRS and CDR2 YFSETQ. The CDR3 sequence: CASSSGQGHEKLFF. The CDR3 bases that were read are TGCGCCAGCAGCTCGGGACAGGGGCATGAAAAA.